This TCR beta chain was identified in a study of blood T cell repertoires in COVID-19. Study-wide background: From T cells, B-cell-depleted T cells, or PBMCs came the material, which was cDNA or gDNA.

The sample holds a few counts of this clone. In the authors' methods: Researchers report that nucleated cell counts were estimated from reference gene primer amplification. TCRdb keeps only in-frame clones here, not all; method: immunoSEQ multiplex PCR. Clone size and V and J calls were adopted from that table, with D and trimming inferred from the DNA. The sample shows roughly 140,000 clones, nearly 85% of them seen only once. The CDR3 length is 18 residues. Trimming removed 6 bases from V and 7 bases from J; junction bases left unmatched: 13. The germline V gene encodes CDR1 KGHSH and CDR2 LQKENI. V gene TRBV18 combines with J gene TRBJ1-6; 12 bases agree with TRBD1. The sequence came from a man aged 50 to 60 in a cohort exposed to, infected with or recovered from COVID-19 (not recorded which). The sample comprised PBMCs or T cells enriched from blood (not recorded which). The CDR3 spells CASSSTLPGTGGNSPLHF. CDR3 bases: TGTGCCAGCTCGTCGACTCTTCCCGGGACAGGGGGCAATTCACCCCTCCACTTT.